Many counts were recorded for the clone carrying this T cell receptor beta chain. Germline values: CDR1 MNHEY, CDR2 SVGAGI. The CDR3 runs 15 residues. The V gene end was trimmed by 2 bases and the J gene end by 5 bases; junction bases not matched to a gene: 8. This specimen comes from a study of Graves' ophthalmopathy and Graves' hyperthyroidism. Newly diagnosed hyperthyroidism donors, aged 18 to 65, duration under 2 months. For repertoire sequencing, the TCR beta CDR3 regions were amplified from RNA transcripts. HTBI primers primed a first-round RT-PCR, and a second-round multiplex PCR followed. TCRdb analysed the multiplex PCR reads with MiXCR anew, one entry per CDR3 protein. The table lists about 400,000 distinct CDR3 sequences, 15% of them singletons.

J is TRBJ2-7 and V is TRBV6-5, with 8 bases identical to TRBD2. The receptor comes from a woman between 18 and 29 years old with stable Graves' hyperthyroidism. What was sequenced was peripheral blood. The DNA of the CDR3 is TGTGCCAGCAGTTACGGTGGCGGGGGGTACAACGAGCAGTACTTC. Encoded protein: CASSYGGGGYNEQYF.